The 22 T cell receptor beta chains reported below all come from one sample, sequenced in a study of T cell repertoires in cytomegalovirus infection. From the reads, TCRdb called clonotypes with MiXCR, one entry per CDR3 protein. The sample gives over 90,000 distinct CDR3 sequences, approximately 16% of which show up once; 8% is in the top ten. The sample taken for sequencing was PBMCs. The receptor source for this set is a human donor in good health (CMV status not recorded). Some clones in this sample may be carry-over from other donors' samples.

The CDR3 loop is CASSRSGGQPETQYF. In DNA, the CDR3 is TGTGCCAGCAGCCGGTCAGGGGGCCAGCCTGAGACCCAGTACTTC. The chain uses TRBV7-2 and TRBJ2-5; 8 positions agree with TRBD1. The length of the CDR3 is 15 residues. V trimming: 5 bases; J trimming: 5 bases; junction bases outside the gene matches: 10. From germline, CDR1 is SGHTA and CDR2 FQGNSA.

This clonotype was detected ten times or more. The rearrangement uses TRBV7-9 and TRBJ2-6; the D call may be TRBD1 or TRBD2 (5 bases each). This CDR3 contains 21 residues. Trimming took 7 bases from V and 0 from J, leaving 28 bases between them. CDR1 and CDR2 (germline): SEHNR, FQNEAQ (reference sequence). CDR3 nucleotide sequence: TGTGCCAGCACCCCTAGGGGAGACAGAGCTCCAAATCTCTCTGGGGCCAACGTCCTGACTTTC. As protein: CASTPRGDRAPNLSGANVLTF.

This rearrangement joins TRBV7-9 to TRBJ2-3, with D hard to call. Germline V CDR1 and CDR2: SEHNR, FQNEAQ (reference sequence). Trimming removed 7 bases from V and 8 bases from J, with 13 bases in between. The CDR3 totals 12 residues. In nucleotides, the CDR3 is TGTGCCAGCACCCCCCCGGCAGGTACGCAGTATTTT. Translated: CASTPPAGTQYF. Complete variable domain (other parts from reference TRBV7-9 and TRBJ2-3): DTGVSQNPRHKITKRGQNVTFRCDPISEHNRLYWYRQTLGQGPEFLTYFQNEAQLEKSRLLSDRFSAERPKGSFSTLEIQRTEQGDSAMYLCASTPPAGTQYFGPGTRLTVL.

This clonotype was counted between two and nine times. The gene calls are TRBV29-1 and TRBJ1-5; D is unclear. V dropped 2 bases and J dropped 3 bases, with 8 bases sitting between them. The CDR3 covers 13 residues. Germline CDR1 is SQVTM and CDR2 is ANQGSEA. The CDR3 sequence: CSVEYGHNQPQHF. The DNA for the CDR3 is TGCAGCGTTGAATACGGGCACAATCAGCCCCAGCATTTT.

The V and J genes are TRBV29-1 and TRBJ2-7, with TRBD1 identical over 11 bases. The CDR3 is 15 residues long. Germline trimming cut 7 bases from V and 0 bases from J; bases unmatched to any gene: 8. From germline, CDR1 is SQVTM and CDR2 ANQGSEA. This CDR3 is CSALGGTGGSYEQYF. DNA for the CDR3: TGCAGCGCCCTGGGCGGGACAGGGGGCTCCTACGAGCAGTACTTC.

The chain is built from TRBV6-6 and TRBJ1-6; 9 bases map to TRBD1. The CDR3 extends over 17 amino acids. From germline, CDR1 is MNHNY and CDR2 SVGAGI (reference sequence). The junction had 10 bases not matched to a gene; V was cut back by 10 bases and J by 0 bases. The CDR3 spells CANNPDRGSSYNSPLHF. CDR3 sequence (DNA): TGTGCCAACAACCCGGACAGGGGAAGCTCCTATAATTCACCCCTCCACTTT.

J is TRBJ2-5 and V is TRBV5-1, with D perhaps TRBD1 (6 bases). The length of the CDR3 is 15 residues. The germline V gene has CDR1 SGHRS and CDR2 YFSETQ. V was shortened by 2 bases and J by 1 base, with 12 bases between the two germline ends. This CDR3 is CASSLRDRLQETQYF. In nucleotides, the CDR3 is TGCGCCAGCAGCTTAAGAGACAGGCTCCAAGAGACCCAGTACTTC.

This clonotype has ten or more counts. The genes are TRBV7-9 and TRBJ2-2, with 10 positions matching TRBD1. The ends lost 7 bases at V and 5 bases at J; junction bases unmatched: 1. The V gene's germline CDR1 is SEHNR and CDR2 FQNEAQ (reference sequence). The CDR3 contains 13 residues. DNA of the CDR3: TGTGCCAGCAAGGACAGGGGGACCGGGGAGCTGTTTTTT. The encoded protein is CASKDRGTGELFF.

This clonotype occurred a few times. The V and J genes are TRBV10-3 and TRBJ2-1, with D hard to call. Germline V gene lookup returns CDR1 ENHRY and CDR2 SYGVKD. The germline V and J ends were trimmed by 3 bases and 4 bases, with 13 bases remaining between them. There are 15 residues in the CDR3. This CDR3 is CAISDWGTLYNEQFF. The CDR3 nucleotides are TGTGCCATCAGTGATTGGGGAACCTTATACAATGAGCAGTTCTTC.

J is TRBJ1-1 and V is TRBV6-2 or TRBV6-3; 11 bases are a match to TRBD1. The CDR3 consists of 16 residues. After removal of 2 bases from V and 4 bases from J, the junction contained 6 bases not matched to a gene. Germline CDR1 reads MNHEY; CDR2 reads SVGEGT. The CDR3 region is CASSYGTGGSGTEAFF. DNA for the CDR3: TGTGCCAGCAGTTACGGGACAGGGGGTAGCGGCACTGAAGCTTTCTTT.

The genes are TRBV19 and TRBJ1-1, with D maybe TRBD1 (5 bases). The CDR3 sequence is 14 residues long. Germline V gene sequence: CDR1 LNHDA, CDR2 SQIVND (reference sequence). With 1 base removed from V and 8 bases from J, the gap between germline ends came to 14 bases. As DNA, the CDR3 is TGTGCCAGTAGTATAGGTGGGGATCGACAGGAAGCTTTCTTT. It codes for CASSIGGDRQEAFF. The full variable domain, in which reference TRBV19 and TRBJ1-1 provide the parts outside the CDR3, is DGGITQSPKYLFRKEGQNVTLSCEQNLNHDAMYWYRQDPGQGLRLIYYSQIVNDFQKGDIAEGYSVSREKKESFPLTVTSAQKNPTAFYLCASSIGGDRQEAFFGQGTRLTVV.

The chain links TRBV11-2 to TRBJ1-3; 7 bases line up with TRBD1. The germline V gene encodes CDR1 SGHAT and CDR2 FQNNGV. With V trimmed by 5 bases and J by 4 bases, 5 bases remained unmatched. The CDR3 is made up of 14 amino acids. This CDR3 reads CASSIGTDGNTIYF. The CDR3 coding sequence is TGTGCCAGCAGCATCGGGACAGACGGAAACACCATATATTTT.

J is TRBJ1-2 and V is TRBV20-1, with TRBD1 identical over 8 bases. CDR3 length: 12 amino acids. Trimming cost V 5 bases and J 4 bases; bases outside gene matches: 3. Germline V gene lookup returns CDR1 DFQATT and CDR2 SNEGSKA (reference sequence). The CDR3 sequence: CSAPDRAYGYTF. The DNA for the CDR3 is TGCAGTGCTCCGGACAGGGCCTATGGCTACACCTTC.

The chain employs TRBV5-4 and TRBJ1-3; maybe TRBD1 (5 bases). Germline CDR1 reads SGHNT; CDR2 reads YYREEE (reference sequence). This CDR3 contains 14 residues. V was trimmed by 4 bases and J by 2 bases, leaving 10 bases between them. CDR3 sequence: CASSLTETGNTIYF. The CDR3 nucleotides are TGTGCCAGCAGCCTGACAGAGACTGGAAACACCATATATTTT.

The chain combines TRBV19 with TRBJ2-2, with D perhaps TRBD1 or TRBD2 (6 bases each). This CDR3 contains 16 residues. Germline CDR1 LNHDA, CDR2 SQIVND (reference sequence). Trimming stripped 2 bases from V and 4 bases from J, with 14 bases between. For the CDR3, the DNA is TGTGCCAGTAGTATAAGGACAGCCGGGGGCACCGGGGAGCTGTTTTTT. Encoded protein: CASSIRTAGGTGELFF. Based on the CDR3 plus reference TRBV19 and TRBJ2-2, the full variable domain is DGGITQSPKYLFRKEGQNVTLSCEQNLNHDAMYWYRQDPGQGLRLIYYSQIVNDFQKGDIAEGYSVSREKKESFPLTVTSAQKNPTAFYLCASSIRTAGGTGELFFGEGSRLTVL.

V gene TRBV5-1 combines with J gene TRBJ1-2; D unclear. This CDR3 has 14 residues. Deletions cut 0 bases from V and 3 bases from J, with 9 bases between. Germline CDR1 is SGHRS and CDR2 is YFSETQ. The CDR3 is CASSLARTDYGYTF. DNA for the CDR3: TGCGCCAGCAGCTTGGCCCGGACGGACTATGGCTACACCTTC.

The V call is TRBV20-1, the J call TRBJ2-5; D remains ambiguous. CDR1 is DFQATT, CDR2 SNEGSKA, per germline (reference sequence). V shed 1 base and J shed 0 bases, with 3 bases lying between them. The CDR3 consists of 12 residues. The DNA of the CDR3 is TGCAGTGCTAGAGGGGACCAAGAGACCCAGTACTTC. This sequence encodes CSARGDQETQYF.

This clonotype was found many times. The genes are TRBV7-8 and TRBJ2-3; tentatively, D is TRBD2 (6 bases). Germline V gene data show CDR1 as SGHVS and CDR2 as FQNEAQ. V lost 3 bases to trimming and J lost 5 bases, with 15 bases between them. This CDR3 is 15 amino acids long. The CDR3 DNA reads as TGTGCCAGCAGCTTCTCCGTGGGGGAGGAAGATACGCAGTATTTT. This translates into CASSFSVGEEDTQYF. Based on the CDR3 plus reference TRBV7-8 and TRBJ2-3, the full variable domain is GAGVSQSPRYKVAKRGQDVALRCDPISGHVSLFWYQQALGQGPEFLTYFQNEAQLDKSGLPSDRFFAERPEGSVSTLKIQRTQQEDSAVYLCASSFSVGEEDTQYFGPGTRLTVL.

This clonotype has a handful of counts. The V gene is TRBV5-1, the J gene TRBJ2-6; D remains unclear. This CDR3 has 15 amino acids. Trimming stripped 3 bases from V and 1 base from J, with 8 bases between. The germline CDR1 and CDR2 sequences are SGHRS and YFSETQ. In nucleotides, the CDR3 is TGCGCCAGCAGCTCTGGAACTTCTGGGGCCAACGTCCTGACTTTC. This codes for CASSSGTSGANVLTF. Full variable domain (rest looked up from reference TRBV5-1 and TRBJ2-6): KAGVTQTPRYLIKTRGQQVTLSCSPISGHRSVSWYQQTPGQGLQFLFEYFSETQRNKGNFPGRFSGRQFSNSRSEMNVSTLELGDSALYLCASSSGTSGANVLTFGAGSRLTVL.

The chain carries TRBV28 and TRBJ1-1, with 8 bases matching TRBD1. Per the germline V gene, CDR1 is MDHEN and CDR2 is SYDVKM. The CDR3 spans 14 residues. V lost 1 base to trimming and J lost 11 bases; unmatched junction nucleotides: 9. CDR3 nucleotides: TGTGCCAGCAGTTTATCAGGGGGCGCTTGGTTGGCTTTCTTT. Its protein product is CASSLSGGAWLAFF.

This clonotype came up many times. This rearrangement joins TRBV27 to TRBJ2-7, with D perhaps TRBD1 (5 bases). The CDR3 is 15 amino acids. Deletions cut 3 bases from V and 5 bases from J, with 17 bases between. Germline CDR1 MNHEY, CDR2 SMNVEV (reference sequence). CDR3 sequence (DNA): TGTGCCAGCAGTTTGGGGCAGGTCAGGAAGGACGAGCAGTACTTC. Its protein product is CASSLGQVRKDEQYF.

Of note for this clonotype: Germline and junction disagree at one end, which may indicate a read error. This rearrangement joins TRBV11-3 to TRBJ2-7; D gene ambiguous. The germline CDR1 and CDR2 sequences are SGHNT and YENEEA. CDR3 length equals 13 residues. CDR3 DNA sequence: TGTGCCTGCAGCTTAGGGCCCGAACGGGAGCAGTACTTC. Its protein product is CACSLGPEREQYF.